This passage covers 14 T cell receptor beta chains from one sample sequenced in a study of blood T cell repertoires in COVID-19. This table comes from immunoSEQ multiplex PCR, and its TCRdb copy is limited to in-frame clones, with some not included. The table lists about 670,000 clones, more than 80% of them singletons. The sequenced sample was peripheral blood. The receptors were sampled from a woman younger than 35 with acute or convalescent COVID-19.

The V and J genes are TRBV18 and TRBJ1-6, with unresolved D. The CDR3 is 14 residues long. Trimming took 6 bases from V and 0 from J, leaving 6 bases between them. Germline-derived CDR1 and CDR2 are KGHSH and LQKENI. The CDR3, as DNA: TGTGCCAGCTCGTACAGCTCCTATAATTCACCCCTCCACTTT. As protein: CASSYSSYNSPLHF.

The V gene is TRBV25-1, the J gene TRBJ1-2; 8 bases match TRBD1. The CDR3 extends over 15 amino acids. Losses at the gene ends were 3 bases for V and 4 bases for J; bases not matched to a gene: 7. Germline lookup yields CDR1 MGHDK and CDR2 SYGVNS. In DNA form, the CDR3 reads TGTGCCAGCAGTGACCACGACAGGGGAGTCTATGGCTACACCTTC. Protein: CASSDHDRGVYGYTF.

This clone has just one count. The rearrangement uses TRBV29-1 and TRBJ2-7; the D gene is possibly TRBD1 (5 bases). Per the germline V gene, CDR1 is SQVTM and CDR2 is ANQGSEA. V was trimmed by 3 bases and J by 2 bases, leaving 8 bases between them. The length of the CDR3 is 12 residues. CDR3 DNA sequence: TGCAGCGTTGAGGACACCCCCTACGAGCAGTACTTC. Translating it yields CSVEDTPYEQYF.

To note about this clone: This specimen includes other DNA sequences encoding the same CDR3. The CDR3 DNA reads as TGTGCCAGCAGGGCAGGGACAGGGGACACCGGGGAGCTGTTTTTT. Translated, it gives CASRAGTGDTGELFF. V is TRBV6-4 and J is TRBJ2-2, with 10 bases matching TRBD1. J gave up 3 bases and V 6 bases, and 4 bases lay outside the gene matches. Germline CDR1 MRHNA, CDR2 SNTAGT. CDR3 length: 15 residues.

The V call is TRBV30, the J call TRBJ1-2, with D possibly being TRBD1 (6 bases). Looked up from germline, CDR1 is GTSNPN and CDR2 is SVGIG (reference sequence). CDR3 length: 14 amino acids. V was shortened by 5 bases and J by 8 bases, with 21 bases between the two germline ends. The CDR3 DNA sequence: TGTGCCTGGGGTCCCCTACAGGGTATAGAGGGCTACACCTTC. Its protein is CAWGPLQGIEGYTF.

V and J are TRBV5-6 and TRBJ2-7; weak D call: TRBD2 (5 bases). CDR3 length equals 14 residues. Deletions cut 4 bases from V and 0 bases from J, with 11 bases between. Germline V gene lookup returns CDR1 SGHDT and CDR2 YYEEEE. The CDR3 nucleotides read TGTGCCAGCAGCAGGACGGGGAGCTCCTACGAGCAGTACTTC. It yields the protein CASSRTGSSYEQYF.

The chain carries TRBV4-3 and TRBJ2-1; 10 bases match TRBD2. V lost 4 bases, J lost 5 bases, and 14 bases stayed unmatched. Germline CDR1 and CDR2: LGHNA and YSLEER. The length of the CDR3 is 18 residues. The CDR3: CASSPQTSGGALNNEQFF. The CDR3 DNA sequence: TGCGCCAGCAGCCCGCAAACAAGCGGGGGGGCACTGAACAATGAGCAGTTCTTC.

V usage is TRBV4-2 and J usage is TRBJ2-5; unclear D gene. V was trimmed by 0 bases and J by 2 bases, leaving 4 bases between them. This CDR3 is 13 amino acids long. The germline V gene has CDR1 LGHNA and CDR2 YNFKEQ. The CDR3 sequence: CASSQDLQETQYF. The DNA of the CDR3 is TGTGCCAGCAGCCAAGACCTACAAGAGACCCAGTACTTC.

This clone was picked up one time. The V call is TRBV19, the J call TRBJ1-1; D possibly corresponds to TRBD1 (6 bases). The germline V gene has CDR1 LNHDA and CDR2 SQIVND (reference sequence). V was pared by 1 base and J by 11 bases, with 14 bases between. CDR3 length equals 13 residues. CDR3 region: CASSIGDNFVAFF. CDR3 DNA: TGTGCCAGTAGTATAGGGGACAATTTCGTGGCTTTCTTT.

The chain joins TRBV5-1 to TRBJ2-7, with 7 nucleotides matching TRBD1. The CDR3 loop spans 17 amino acids. V lost 5 bases, J lost 6 bases, and 20 bases stayed unmatched. Germline V gives CDR1 SGHRS, CDR2 YFSETQ. CDR3 in amino acids: CASSTQPKGGQTSEQYF. CDR3 bases: TGCGCCAGCAGTACCCAACCCAAAGGGGGACAGACCAGCGAGCAGTACTTC.

The J gene is TRBJ2-1, the V gene TRBV18; 9 bases fit TRBD1. This CDR3 contains 17 residues. V was clipped by 6 bases and J by 4 bases; unmatched bases: 13. CDR1 is KGHSH and CDR2 is LQKENI in the germline V gene. The CDR3 loop is CASSEGLTGTGYNEQFF. CDR3 sequence (DNA): TGTGCCAGCTCCGAAGGGCTTACCGGGACAGGGTACAATGAGCAGTTCTTC.

This chain links TRBV5-1 with TRBJ1-1; D is unclear. The V end lost 0 bases, the J end lost 4 bases, and 10 bases lay between the germline ends. This CDR3 has 14 residues. CDR1 is SGHRS, CDR2 YFSETQ, per germline. The chain's CDR3 is CASSLDSGITEAFF. CDR3 DNA: TGCGCCAGCAGCTTGGACTCGGGTATCACTGAAGCTTTCTTT.

The J gene is TRBJ2-1, the V gene TRBV4-3, with D possibly TRBD2 on 6 matching bases. This CDR3 has 13 amino acids. Germline lookup yields CDR1 LGHNA and CDR2 YSLEER. V was cut by 3 bases and J by 7 bases, with 10 bases left in between. The CDR3 reads CASSHTRGNEQFF. The CDR3 DNA follows: TGCGCCAGCAGCCACACCCGGGGGAATGAGCAGTTCTTC.

The chain uses TRBV28 and TRBJ1-6, with D unresolved. This CDR3 has 17 residues. In germline, CDR1 is MDHEN, CDR2 SYDVKM. Between the trimmed V and J ends, which lost 1 base and 1 base, there was a span of 11 bases. The DNA of the CDR3 is TGTGCCAGCAGTTTATCCCACGAAGCGTCCTATAATTCACCCCTCCACTTT. This codes for CASSLSHEASYNSPLHF.